The next 11 T cell receptor beta chains were all read from a single sample in a study of cytomegalovirus exposure and HLA in healthy donors. The PCR used 60 Vbeta and 13 Jbeta primers. Produced via immunoSEQ multiplex PCR; TCRdb's table is partial and in-frame only. The sample records under 130,000 clones, around 78% being singletons. The source material was PBMCs. Receptors were obtained from a male donor in good health and CMV-seronegative.

This clone is a singleton in its sample. The V call is TRBV19, the J call TRBJ2-7; 8 nucleotides align to TRBD2. CDR3 length: 15 residues. The germline V gene encodes CDR1 LNHDA and CDR2 SQIVND (reference sequence). Germline trimming cut 6 bases from V and 5 bases from J; bases unmatched to any gene: 12. This CDR3 reads CASSFPGREVHEQYF. The CDR3 DNA reads as TGTGCCAGTAGCTTCCCGGGGCGGGAGGTACACGAGCAGTACTTC.

This clone was counted between two and nine times. This chain uses TRBV18 with TRBJ2-5; 11 positions match TRBD2. The germline CDR1 and CDR2 sequences are KGHSH and LQKENI. V lost 5 bases to trimming and J lost 5 bases; unmatched junction nucleotides: 7. The CDR3 sequence is 15 residues long. CDR3 loop: CASSSGLAAPETQYF. Here the CDR3 DNA reads TGTGCCAGCTCATCGGGACTAGCGGCCCCCGAGACCCAGTACTTC.

The chain recombines TRBV5-4 with TRBJ2-2; 14 positions agree with TRBD2. This CDR3 comprises 16 residues. V was pared by 0 bases and J by 7 bases, with 2 bases of the junction left unmatched. Germline assignment: CDR1 SGHNT and CDR2 YYREEE (reference sequence). The CDR3 reads CASSLGLAGGGGELFF. The DNA for the CDR3 is TGTGCCAGCAGCTTGGGACTAGCGGGAGGGGGCGGGGAGCTGTTTTTT.

This CDR3 reads CASSPHRGTDTQYF. As DNA, the CDR3 is TGTGCCAGCAGCCCGCATCGGGGCACAGATACGCAGTATTTT. This chain uses TRBV11-3 with TRBJ2-3; D is ambiguous. V lost 5 bases and J lost 1, with 10 bases in between. This CDR3 is built from 14 residues. Germline CDR1 SGHNT, CDR2 YENEEA.

The gene calls are TRBV7-3 and TRBJ2-5; 12 nucleotides line up with TRBD2. Germline loops: CDR1 SGHTA, CDR2 FQGTGA. V gave up 5 bases and J gave up 5 bases; unmatched junction bases: 3. The CDR3 has 14 amino acids. In nucleotides, the CDR3 is TGTGCCAGCAGCCAGGGGACTAGCGGGGAGACCCAGTACTTC. Amino acids: CASSQGTSGETQYF.

This clone was recorded only once. Sequence at one end of the junction differs from germline and may be a read error. CDR3: CASSLDSGFNSGANVLTF. The DNA for the CDR3 is TGCGCCAGCAGCTTGGACTCCGGCTTTAACTCTGGGGCCAACGTCCTGACCTTC. The J gene is TRBJ2-6, the V gene TRBV5-1, with a possible D match to TRBD1 (5 bases). The CDR3 is made up of 18 amino acids. Germline CDR1 reads SGHRS; CDR2 reads YFSETQ.

This sequence joins TRBV7-3 and TRBJ2-7; 10 nucleotides agree with TRBD2. V was clipped by 5 bases and J by 5 bases; unmatched bases: 9. The germline V gene encodes CDR1 SGHTA and CDR2 FQGTGA. The CDR3 has 15 amino acids. The CDR3 region is CASSLSGRAEDEQYF. The CDR3 nucleotides read TGTGCCAGCAGCCTGAGCGGGAGGGCCGAGGACGAGCAGTACTTC.

This chain uses TRBV9 with TRBJ2-7; a possible D gene is TRBD2 (5 bases). This CDR3 comprises 15 residues. CDR1 is SGDLS, CDR2 YYNGEE, per germline. The V and J ends lost 2 bases and 4 bases respectively, with 16 bases between them. The CDR3 here is CASSVGQRTGYEQYF. CDR3 DNA: TGTGCCAGCAGCGTTGGGCAGCGGACGGGGTACGAGCAGTACTTC.

The chain is built from TRBV9 and TRBJ2-1, with a possible D match to TRBD2 (5 bases). Trimming removed 0 bases at V and 7 bases at J, with 11 bases between. CDR3 length equals 14 residues. CDR1 is SGDLS, CDR2 YYNGEE, per germline. CDR3 region: CASSVGVGVNEQFF. DNA for the CDR3: TGTGCCAGCAGCGTAGGGGTCGGGGTGAATGAGCAGTTCTTC.

This chain joins TRBV4-2 and TRBJ2-3; TRBD2 might be the D (6 bases). The germline V gene has CDR1 LGHNA and CDR2 YNFKEQ. The CDR3 extends over 14 amino acids. V was pared by 1 base and J by 2 bases, with 7 bases between. The CDR3 region is CASSQGDSTDTQYF. CDR3 DNA: TGTGCCAGCAGCCAAGGGGACTCCACAGATACGCAGTATTTT.

This rearrangement joins TRBV11-2 to TRBJ2-5, with unresolved D. Trimming took off 5 bases at V and 2 bases at J, with 3 bases between the two ends. Germline CDR1 reads SGHAT; CDR2 reads FQNNGV. The CDR3 runs to 11 residues. The CDR3 DNA is TGTGCCAGCAGCCCTCAAGAGACCCAGTACTTC. It specifies CASSPQETQYF.